This T cell receptor beta chain comes out of a study of human T cells and chemical hapten exposure. Across the whole study: Weekly scalp doses of diphenylcyclopropenone were given to patients during the roughly 24-week study.

The time point is: patch test 2, 6 weeks after DPC sensitization. The sample's treatment: therapeutic diphenylcyclopropenone sensitization with weekly scalp DPC. Samples of blood were obtained prior to the application of each patch test. The study's findings and limits: While controls formed fewer of them, expanded TCRs formed significantly more large CDR3 similarity clusters. PT1 expanded TCR counts and patch test score correlated positively.

This CDR3 has 16 residues. Trimming stripped 5 bases from V and 2 bases from J, with 19 bases between. Per the germline V gene, CDR1 is SGHRS and CDR2 is YFSETQ. TCRdb independently ran MiXCR on the RACE reads; one entry per CDR3 protein. The table lists fewer than 150,000 distinct CDR3 sequences, approximately 10% of them singletons. Comment on this clonotype: Antigen unknown.

Material: whole blood, obtained in connection with sensitization to the hapten diphenylcyclopropenone (DPC). This clonotype was obtained from a woman in her fifties or sixties with alopecia areata. Some clones in this sample may be carry-over from other donors' samples. The chain uses TRBV5-1 and TRBJ2-5, with TRBD1 as a possible D gene (6 bases). The CDR3 region is CASSLQGLGFQETQYF. The CDR3 nucleotides read TGCGCCAGCAGTCTACAGGGTCTAGGCTTTCAAGAGACCCAGTACTTC.